One and the same sample provided the 9 T cell receptor beta chains below, sequenced in a study of early T cells in non-severe SARS-CoV-2 infection. TCRdb called the 5' RACE reads again in MiXCR, with one record for every CDR3 protein. The table lists roughly 24,000 distinct CDR3 sequences, 3.5% to 5.5% of them singletons, with less than 8.5% in the top ten. The sequencing sample was made of whole blood. The receptors derive from an adult who was a healthcare worker with PCR-confirmed SARS-CoV-2 infection or an uninfected control (not recorded which).

This clonotype was counted at least ten times. The chain carries TRBV20-1 and TRBJ2-7; D is possibly TRBD2 (7 bases). The CDR3 runs to 14 residues. The V end lost 3 bases, the J end lost 0 bases, and 12 bases lay between the germline ends. Per germline, CDR1 DFQATT and CDR2 SNEGSKA (reference sequence). Written as DNA, the CDR3 is TGCAGTGCTAGGTTGGGGGGGCCCTCCTACGAGCAGTACTTC. Protein product: CSARLGGPSYEQYF.

This clonotype has ten or more counts. The chain recombines TRBV12-3 or TRBV12-4 with TRBJ2-1; TRBD1 might be the D (6 bases). V was shortened by 8 bases and J by 0 bases, with 17 bases between the two germline ends. This CDR3 contains 16 residues. The CDR3 nucleotides read TGTGCCAGCGGACCAAGACAGGCGAGCTCCTACAATGAGCAGTTCTTC. Its translation: CASGPRQASSYNEQFF.

This clonotype was recorded at least ten times. The chain recombines TRBV11-3 with TRBJ2-5; 7 bases line up with TRBD1. Germline lookup yields CDR1 SGHNT and CDR2 YENEEA. V trimming: 5 bases; J trimming: 5 bases; junction bases outside the gene matches: 5. CDR3 size: 13 residues. The CDR3 DNA follows: TGTGCCAGCAGCGTGACAGGGATGGAGACCCAGTACTTC. It encodes CASSVTGMETQYF.

This clonotype showed up many times. This chain connects TRBV4-2 to TRBJ1-1; 10 bases are a match to TRBD1. The V and J ends lost 1 base and 3 bases, in that order; junction bases with no gene match: 5. Germline CDR1 and CDR2: LGHNA and YNFKEQ. This CDR3 is built from 16 residues. CDR3 DNA sequence: TGTGCCAGCAGCCAAGGACAGGGGGCGTTTTACACTGAAGCTTTCTTT. The encoded protein is CASSQGQGAFYTEAFF.

The sample holds many counts of this clonotype. The chain has TRBV7-9 and TRBJ2-7, with TRBD1 matching over 8 bases. V shed 3 bases and J 4 bases; nucleotides not matched to a gene: 8. CDR3 length: 15 amino acids. The germline V gene has CDR1 SEHNR and CDR2 FQNEAQ (reference sequence). The CDR3 DNA is TGTGCCAGCAGCTTGGGGAGAGGGACAGGTTACGAGCAGTACTTC. This gives the protein CASSLGRGTGYEQYF.

This rearrangement joins TRBV10-3 to TRBJ2-5; the D gene is possibly TRBD2 (6 bases). The ends were cut back, 0 bases at V and 4 bases at J, with 9 bases in the middle. Per germline, CDR1 ENHRY and CDR2 SYGVKD. The CDR3 has 14 residues. The CDR3 sequence: CAISESSGPETQYF. The CDR3 DNA reads as TGTGCCATCAGTGAGTCTAGCGGCCCAGAGACCCAGTACTTC.

This clonotype was counted many times. The rearrangement links TRBV7-2 to TRBJ2-5, with D perhaps matching TRBD1 or TRBD2 (5 bases each). The CDR3 runs 11 residues. CDR1 is SGHTA and CDR2 is FQGNSA in the germline V gene. The V end was cut by 4 bases, the J end by 13 bases, with 13 bases between. This CDR3 is CASSYAGTAYF. CDR3 nucleotide sequence: TGTGCCAGCAGCTATGCCGGGACGGCGTACTTC.

This sequence joins TRBV7-9 and TRBJ2-3; no clear D. Germline V gene sequence: CDR1 SEHNR, CDR2 FQNEAQ (reference sequence). This CDR3 spans 11 amino acids. Trimming shortened V by 1 base and J by 10 bases, and 6 bases separated the two germline ends. The CDR3 DNA reads TGTGCCAGCAGCTTAGTTATCGCGCAGTATTTT. This codes for CASSLVIAQYF.

This clonotype was seen at least ten times. This chain links TRBV18 with TRBJ1-4, with D perhaps TRBD1 (5 bases). CDR3 length equals 15 residues. Deletions cut 4 bases from V and 6 bases from J, with 15 bases between. Germline lookup yields CDR1 KGHSH and CDR2 LQKENI. The CDR3 region has the DNA TGTGCCAGCTCACAGCAACAGGAATTTGATGAAAAACTGTTTTTT. This gives the protein CASSQQQEFDEKLFF.